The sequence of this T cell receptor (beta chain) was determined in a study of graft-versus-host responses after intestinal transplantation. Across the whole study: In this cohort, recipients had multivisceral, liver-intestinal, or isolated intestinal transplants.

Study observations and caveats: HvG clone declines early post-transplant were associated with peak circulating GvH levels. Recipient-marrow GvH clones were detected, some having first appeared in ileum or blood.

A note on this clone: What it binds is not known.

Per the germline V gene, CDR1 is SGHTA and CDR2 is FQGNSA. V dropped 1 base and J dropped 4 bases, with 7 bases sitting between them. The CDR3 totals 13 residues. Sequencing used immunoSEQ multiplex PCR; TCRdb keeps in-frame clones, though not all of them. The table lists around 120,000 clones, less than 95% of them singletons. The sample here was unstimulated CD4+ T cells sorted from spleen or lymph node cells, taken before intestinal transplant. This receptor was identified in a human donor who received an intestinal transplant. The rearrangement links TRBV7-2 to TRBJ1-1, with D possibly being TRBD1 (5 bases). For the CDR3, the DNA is TGTGCCAGCAGCTTAGGGCAGGGCACTGAAGCTTTCTTT. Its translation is CASSLGQGTEAFF.